A selection of T cell receptor beta chains follows, all from one sample in a study of OX40 agonist ivuxolimab in advanced cancers. Data came from immunoSEQ multiplex PCR; TCRdb stores just in-frame clones and leaves some out. Of some 85,000 clones in the sample, 91% are singletons; the top ten hold around 1.6%. Sequenced material: CD4+ or CD8+ T cells sorted from blood, taken in a trial of the OX40 agonist ivuxolimab. All receptors come from an adult with an advanced solid tumor such as melanoma, head and neck, liver or kidney cancer. Both conserved end residues are part of each CDR3. D genes are given only for firm matches. Only some rows state a clone size, as once, few, many or a class for expanded clones.

J gene | D gene | V gene | clone size | CDR3 DNA | CDR3 protein
TRBJ1-4 | NA | TRBV4-1 | NA | TGCGCCAGCAGCCGACGGACCGTACGGACTAATGAAAAACTGTTTTTT | CASSRRTVRTNEKLFF
TRBJ2-1 | TRBD2 | TRBV2 | NA | TGTGCCAGCAGTGTGGGACTAGCGGGACCTACCTACAATGAGCAGTTCTTC | CASSVGLAGPTYNEQFF
TRBJ1-1 | NA | TRBV5-4 | NA | TGTGCCAGCAGCTTGGAGGGTAGGGGGAACACTGAAGCTTTCTTT | CASSLEGRGNTEAFF
TRBJ1-3 | NA | TRBV13 | NA | TGTGCCAGCAGCCAAACAGGGCCCGGAAACACCATATATTTT | CASSQTGPGNTIYF
TRBJ1-4 | TRBD1 | TRBV7-8 | few | TGTGCCAGCAGAACAAAGACGGGACAGGGGGATGAAAAACTGTTTTTT | CASRTKTGQGDEKLFF
TRBJ1-1 | NA | TRBV9 | NA | TGTGCCAGCAGCGTAGAAGGGGGCACTGAAGCTTTCTTT | CASSVEGGTEAFF
TRBJ2-3 | TRBD1 | TRBV14 | NA | TGTGCCAGCAGCCAAGAAGACAGGGCCAGCACAGATACGCAGTATTTT | CASSQEDRASTDTQYF
TRBJ2-3 | TRBD2 | TRBV4-2 | NA | TGTGCCAGCAGGAAAGGGGCGGGAGTCACAGATACGCAGTATTTT | CASRKGAGVTDTQYF
TRBJ2-2 | TRBD2 | TRBV5-1 | NA | TGCGCCAGCATGGGACTAGCGGGAGTTACCGGGGAGCTGTTTTTT | CASMGLAGVTGELFF
TRBJ1-5 | NA | TRBV19 | NA | TGTGCCAGTAGTTTAGGACAGCTCGGGCAGCCCCAGCATTTT | CASSLGQLGQPQHF
TRBJ2-7 | NA | TRBV5-5 | NA | TGTGCCAGCAGCTTGAATGCTTACACCCTCTACGAGCAGTACTTC | CASSLNAYTLYEQYF
TRBJ1-1 | TRBD1 | TRBV6-1 | NA | TGTGCCAGCAGTGGCTCAGGGGGCGCGACTGAAGCTTTCTTT | CASSGSGGATEAFF
TRBJ1-2 | NA | TRBV30 | NA | TGTGCCTGGACCGTCCGGGACGTGGGTGACTACACCTTC | CAWTVRDVGDYTF
TRBJ1-5 | NA | TRBV28 | NA | TGTGCCAGCAGTTTGGGACCGCCAAGCAATCAGCCCCAGCATTTT | CASSLGPPSNQPQHF
TRBJ2-3 | TRBD2 | TRBV5-1 | once | TGCGCCAGCAGCCAGACTAGCGGGAAAACAGATACGCAGTATTTT | CASSQTSGKTDTQYF
TRBJ1-1 | NA | TRBV11-1 | NA | TGTGCCAGCAGCTCACAGGGTTTCACTGAAGCTTTCTTT | CASSSQGFTEAFF
TRBJ1-1 | NA | TRBV18 | few | TGTGCCAGCTCACCACCGAACCAGGGGTTAGAAGCTTTCTTT | CASSPPNQGLEAFF
TRBJ2-2 | NA | TRBV15 | NA | TGTGCCACCAGCAGATCCGGGGCGGACACCGGGGAGCTGTTTTTT | CATSRSGADTGELFF
TRBJ2-5 | NA | TRBV19 | once | TGTGCCAGTAGTACTGGGACAAACGGGGAGACCCAGTACTTC | CASSTGTNGETQYF
TRBJ1-1 | NA | TRBV28 | once | TGTGCCAGCAGTTTAGTCACGGGCCTTGAAGCTTTCTTT | CASSLVTGLEAFF
TRBJ2-3 | TRBD2 | TRBV7-9 | NA | TGTGCCAGCAGCTCCGGGACTAGGGGGATAGATACGCAGTATTTT | CASSSGTRGIDTQYF
TRBJ1-2 | NA | TRBV20-1 | few | TGCAGTCCTCCTGCGGGAAGCAGCTACACCTTC | CSPPAGSSYTF
TRBJ1-1 | NA | TRBV6-5 | NA | TGTGCCAGCTCACTCGTCGGGTACACTGAAGCTTTCTTT | CASSLVGYTEAFF
TRBJ2-3 | NA | TRBV4-2 | NA | TGTGCCAGCAGCCAAGATCTTGGGGTGGGGACGGATACGCAGTATTTT | CASSQDLGVGTDTQYF
TRBJ1-1 | TRBD1 | TRBV10-1 | NA | TGCGCCAGCAGTGGGGGACAGGGGCTGTCTTCTGAAGCTTTCTTT | CASSGGQGLSSEAFF
TRBJ2-5 | TRBD2 | TRBV4-2 | few | TGTGCCAGCAGCCAAGGGGGTAGCGGGGAGACCCAGTACTTC | CASSQGGSGETQYF